Each of the 3 T cell receptor beta chains below was sequenced from the same sample in a study of blood T cell repertoires in COVID-19. Using immunoSEQ multiplex PCR, the repertoire was profiled, and TCRdb retains in-frame clones only, with some absent. Altogether 150,000 to 200,000 clones are present, around nine tenths being singletons, with the ten largest covering roughly 3.5%. Material: peripheral blood. The receptors were sampled from a man aged 70 or older with acute or convalescent COVID-19.

The chain combines TRBV6-2 or TRBV6-3 with TRBJ1-2, with a weak D call TRBD1 (5 bases). Trimming took off 5 bases at V and 5 bases at J, with 9 bases between the two ends. The CDR3 covers 12 residues. Germline V CDR1 and CDR2: MNHEY, SVGEGT. CDR3 sequence: CASSKRQYGYTF. CDR3 DNA sequence: TGTGCCAGCAGTAAACGACAGTATGGCTACACCTTC.

The chain has TRBV15 and TRBJ2-3, with TRBD1 identical over 9 bases. The CDR3 extends over 17 amino acids. Trimming took 4 bases from V and 2 from J; bases not matched to a gene: 10. The V gene's germline CDR1 is LNHNV and CDR2 YYDKDF (reference sequence). CDR3 bases: TGTGCCACCAGCACGTACAGGACAGGGGCCTTCACAGATACGCAGTATTTT. It translates to CATSTYRTGAFTDTQYF.

The chain links TRBV3-1 (or the pseudogene TRBV3-2) to TRBJ1-1; D not resolved. CDR1 and CDR2 (germline): LGHDT, YNNKEL (reference sequence). V dropped 1 base and J dropped 2 bases, with 2 bases sitting between them. The CDR3 extends over 12 amino acids. The chain's CDR3 is CASSQANTEAFF. CDR3 nucleotides: TGTGCCAGCAGCCAAGCAAACACTGAAGCTTTCTTT.